The 5 T cell receptor beta chains below all came from one sample that was sequenced in a study of blood T cell repertoires in COVID-19. The method was immunoSEQ multiplex PCR; TCRdb's version includes in-frame clones alone and lacks a portion of them. This table has more than 130,000 clones, approximately 80% appearing once. The specimen sequenced was peripheral blood. These receptors all stem from a human donor in a cohort sampled during active COVID-19.

This clone was picked up one time. The chain carries TRBV4-2 and TRBJ2-7; TRBD2 matches at 8 bases. CDR1 and CDR2 from the germline V gene are LGHNA and YNFKEQ. V trimming: 4 bases; J trimming: 7 bases; junction bases outside the gene matches: 9. The CDR3 sequence is 14 residues long. CDR3 DNA: TGTGCCAGCAGCCTTCCCGGGGGGGGCCGAGAGCAGTACTTC. This gives the protein CASSLPGGGREQYF.

The chain employs TRBV10-3 and TRBJ2-3, with 8 bases lining up with TRBD2. The CDR3 covers 15 residues. The germline CDR1 and CDR2 sequences are ENHRY and SYGVKD. After removal of 5 bases from V and 6 bases from J, the junction contained 10 bases not matched to a gene. CDR3 sequence reads: CAISTGGGPGDTQYF. CDR3 sequence (DNA): TGTGCCATCAGTACGGGCGGGGGGCCTGGCGATACGCAGTATTTT.

J is TRBJ1-4 and V is TRBV7-8; D is ambiguous. The CDR3 totals 13 residues. The germline V and J ends were trimmed by 4 bases and 3 bases, with 6 bases remaining between them. The germline V gene encodes CDR1 SGHVS and CDR2 FQNEAQ. In nucleotides, the CDR3 is TGTGCCAGCAGCTCAGGCCCTAATGAAAAACTGTTTTTT. Translating it yields CASSSGPNEKLFF.

The chain links TRBV5-4 to TRBJ1-1, with TRBD1 as a possible D gene (5 bases). Per the germline V gene, CDR1 is SGHNT and CDR2 is YYREEE (reference sequence). CDR3 length: 13 residues. V was shortened by 0 bases and J by 3 bases, with 6 bases between the two germline ends. As DNA, the CDR3 is TGTGCCAGCAGCTTGGCAGGGTACACTGAAGCTTTCTTT. Its protein product is CASSLAGYTEAFF.

V gene TRBV5-1 combines with J gene TRBJ2-6; no definite D call. Per germline, CDR1 SGHRS and CDR2 YFSETQ. The length of the CDR3 is 16 residues. Trimming left V 1 base short and J 3 bases short, with 11 bases between. The CDR3 DNA is TGCGCCAGCAGCTTGTCTGGGCTGGGTGGGGCCAACGTCCTGACTTTC. Translated: CASSLSGLGGANVLTF.